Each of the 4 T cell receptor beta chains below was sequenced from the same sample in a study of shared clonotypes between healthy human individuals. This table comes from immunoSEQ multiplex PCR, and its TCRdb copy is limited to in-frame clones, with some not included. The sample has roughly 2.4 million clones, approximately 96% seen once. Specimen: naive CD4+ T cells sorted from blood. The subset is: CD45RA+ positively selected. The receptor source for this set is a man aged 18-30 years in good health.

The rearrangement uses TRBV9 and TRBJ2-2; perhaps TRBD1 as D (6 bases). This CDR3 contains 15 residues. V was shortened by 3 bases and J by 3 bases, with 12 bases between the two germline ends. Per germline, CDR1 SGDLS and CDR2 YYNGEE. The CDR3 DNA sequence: TGTGCCAGCAGCGCCCGGGACACCTACACCGGGGAGCTGTTTTTT. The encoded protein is CASSARDTYTGELFF.

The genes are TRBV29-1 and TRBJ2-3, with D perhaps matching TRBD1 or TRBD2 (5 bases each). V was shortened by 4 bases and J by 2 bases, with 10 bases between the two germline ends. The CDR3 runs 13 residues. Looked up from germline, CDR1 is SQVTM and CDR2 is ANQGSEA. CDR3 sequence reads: CSVGGRITDTQYF. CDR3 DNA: TGCAGCGTTGGGGGACGGATCACAGATACGCAGTATTTT.

The CDR3 DNA reads as TGTGCCAGCAGCTTGACGACTAGCGGGGGACCCAATGAGCAGTTCTTC. Amino acids: CASSLTTSGGPNEQFF. This chain connects TRBV5-6 to TRBJ2-1; 12 nucleotides align to TRBD2. With 1 base clipped from V and 6 bases from J, the junction kept 5 bases outside the gene matches. Germline CDR1 is SGHDT and CDR2 is YYEEEE. The CDR3 extends over 16 amino acids.

CDR3 region: CASTTLRTSGVNEQFF. DNA for the CDR3: TGTGCCAGCACAACCCTCCGGACTAGCGGGGTTAATGAGCAGTTCTTC. J is TRBJ2-1 and V is TRBV27; 12 nucleotides line up with TRBD2. The CDR3 contains 16 residues. Germline V gene lookup returns CDR1 MNHEY and CDR2 SMNVEV (reference sequence). J was trimmed by 7 bases and V by 7 bases; bases with no gene match: 11.